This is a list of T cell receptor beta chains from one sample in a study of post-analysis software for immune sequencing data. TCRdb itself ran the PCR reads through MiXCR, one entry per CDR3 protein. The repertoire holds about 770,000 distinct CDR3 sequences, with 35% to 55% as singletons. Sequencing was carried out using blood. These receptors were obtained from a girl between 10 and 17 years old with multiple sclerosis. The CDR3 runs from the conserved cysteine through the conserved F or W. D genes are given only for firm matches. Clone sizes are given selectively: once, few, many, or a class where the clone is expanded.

CSASVLTEDTDTQYF,TGCAGTGCTAGTGTGTTGACAGAAGACACAGATACGCAGTATTTT,.,TRBV20-1,TRBJ2-3,.
CATSRVPGSYEQYF,TGTGCCACCAGCAGAGTTCCAGGGTCCTACGAGCAGTACTTC,.,TRBV15,TRBJ2-7,.
CSARTGRNAEAFF,TGCAGTGCCCGGACAGGGCGAAACGCTGAAGCTTTCTTT,TRBD1,TRBV20-1,TRBJ1-1,.
CASSVATGSGYTF,TGTGCCAGTAGTGTCGCGACAGGGTCTGGCTACACCTTC,TRBD1,TRBV19,TRBJ1-2,.
CATSRDAMVPSSYNEQFF,TGTGCCACCAGCAGAGATGCGATGGTCCCGAGCTCCTACAATGAGCAGTTCTTC,.,TRBV15,TRBJ2-1,.
CSVGLAGLETQYF,TGCAGCGTTGGACTAGCGGGTCTGGAGACCCAGTACTTC,TRBD2,TRBV29-1,TRBJ2-5,few
CASSIVWGSNEQFF,TGTGCCAGTAGTATAGTTTGGGGTAGCAATGAGCAGTTCTTC,.,TRBV19,TRBJ2-1,.
CASSEQGGGSTEAFF,TGTGCCAGCAGTGAACAGGGTGGTGGGAGCACTGAAGCTTTCTTT,.,TRBV6-1,TRBJ1-1,.
CSAYDRGYSGANVLTF,TGCAGTGCTTACGACAGGGGGTACTCTGGGGCCAACGTCCTGACTTTC,TRBD1,TRBV20-1,TRBJ2-6,.
CASSPRLAGRGYNEQFF,TGTGCCAGCAGCCCCAGACTAGCGGGCCGTGGTTACAATGAGCAGTTCTTC,TRBD2,TRBV7-9,TRBJ2-1,.
CASSTGAGYGYTF,TGTGCCAGCAGTACCGGGGCAGGGTATGGCTACACCTTC,.,TRBV6-5,TRBJ1-2,few
CASSYHTGPVDGYTF,TGTGCCAGCAGTTACCACACGGGCCCGGTGGATGGCTACACCTTC,.,TRBV6-6,TRBJ1-2,few
CASSQGLGDNEQFF,TGCGCCAGCAGCCAAGGATTGGGGGACAATGAGCAGTTCTTC,.,TRBV4-1,TRBJ2-1,.
CSVGRGKPEAFF,TGCAGCGTTGGCAGGGGTAAGCCTGAAGCTTTCTTT,.,TRBV29-1,TRBJ1-1,.
CASSPRTEINSPLHF,TGTGCCAGCAGCCCCCGGACAGAGATCAATTCACCCCTCCACTTT,.,TRBV7-9,TRBJ1-6,.
CASSLASGTGPLEQYF,TGTGCCAGCAGTTTAGCTTCCGGGACAGGGCCTTTAGAGCAGTACTTC,TRBD1,TRBV12-3/TRBV12-4,TRBJ2-5,once
CASSRDSRRETQYF,TGCGCCAGCAGCAGGGACAGCCGGAGGGAGACCCAGTACTTC,TRBD1,TRBV5-1,TRBJ2-5,.
CSVVRVGYNEQYF,TGCAGCGTTGTGCGGGTCGGCTACAATGAGCAGTACTTC,.,TRBV29-1,TRBJ2-5,.
CSARRGIGQETQYF,TGCAGTGCTAGAAGGGGGATCGGACAAGAGACCCAGTACTTC,.,TRBV20-1,TRBJ2-5,.
CASSRTGGITEAFF,TGTGCCAGCAGTAGAACAGGGGGGATCACTGAAGCTTTCTTT,TRBD1,TRBV6-5,TRBJ1-1,.
CASSYSRGKEQFF,TGTGCCAGCAGTTACTCAAGGGGGAAAGAGCAGTTCTTC,.,TRBV6-5,TRBJ2-1,.
CASSLREKNTEAFF,TGCGCCAGCAGCTTGCGAGAAAAGAACACTGAAGCTTTCTTT,.,TRBV5-1,TRBJ1-1,once
CSASLAWDYNEQFF,TGCAGTGCTAGTTTAGCGTGGGACTACAATGAGCAGTTCTTC,.,TRBV20-1,TRBJ2-1,.
CASSTTANTEAFF,TGTGCCAGTAGTACGACAGCGAACACTGAAGCTTTCTTT,.,TRBV19,TRBJ1-1,.
CASSQPGPGANVLTF,TGTGCCAGCAGCCAACCCGGCCCTGGGGCCAACGTCCTGACTTTC,.,TRBV12-3/TRBV12-4,TRBJ2-6,.
CASRATLNTEAFF,TGTGCCAGCAGGGCCACATTGAACACTGAAGCTTTCTTT,.,TRBV6-4,TRBJ1-1,once
CASSTVRPSSYNEQFF,TGTGCCAGCAGCACGGTACGCCCCAGCTCCTACAATGAGCAGTTCTTC,.,TRBV7-9,TRBJ2-1,few
CSATSPRGGLAGPYEQYF,TGCAGTGCCACCTCCCCCAGGGGGGGACTAGCGGGCCCCTACGAGCAGTACTTC,TRBD2,TRBV20-1,TRBJ2-7,.
CASSFEGVEAFF,TGCGCCAGCAGCTTCGAGGGGGTCGAAGCTTTCTTT,.,TRBV5-1,TRBJ1-1,.
CASSPSLLAEHQETQYF,TGTGCCAGCAGTCCCAGCCTCCTAGCGGAGCACCAAGAGACCCAGTACTTC,TRBD2,TRBV27,TRBJ2-5,.
CASSLKGFSYEQYF,TGTGCCAGCAGTTTAAAAGGCTTCTCCTACGAGCAGTACTTC,.,TRBV27,TRBJ2-7,.
CASSDGTVANYGYTF,TGCGCCAGCAGCGATGGGACAGTCGCTAACTATGGCTACACCTTC,TRBD1,TRBV5-1,TRBJ1-2,few
CASRTPLQQGLLNYGYTF,TGTGCCAGCAGGACCCCACTCCAACAGGGACTCCTTAACTATGGCTACACCTTC,.,TRBV6-1,TRBJ1-2,.
CASSQGFGYGETQYF,TGCGCCAGCAGCCAAGGGTTCGGCTATGGGGAGACCCAGTACTTC,.,TRBV4-1,TRBJ2-5,.
CASSSPRDRFGYTF,TGTGCCAGCAGCTCGCCCCGGGACAGGTTCGGCTACACCTTC,TRBD1,TRBV11-2,TRBJ1-2,.
CSVVQGKTQYF,TGCAGCGTCGTACAGGGAAAGACCCAGTACTTC,.,TRBV29-1,TRBJ2-5,.
CASSQDVLTDTQYF,TGCGCCAGCAGCCAAGACGTACTCACAGATACGCAGTATTTT,.,TRBV4-1,TRBJ2-3,few
CASSPRGQGKYNSPLHF,TGTGCCAGCAGCCCACGGGGACAGGGGAAATATAATTCACCCCTCCACTTT,TRBD1,TRBV11-2,TRBJ1-6,.
CASSPPNKGGSYEQYF,TGTGCCAGCAGCCCACCTAACAAAGGAGGCTCCTACGAGCAGTACTTC,.,TRBV7-8,TRBJ2-7,.
CASSLPRGRNQETQYF,TGTGCCAGCAGTCTACCCCGGGGACGGAACCAAGAGACCCAGTACTTC,.,TRBV12-3/TRBV12-4,TRBJ2-5,few
CASSSLGETEAFF,TGTGCCAGCAGCTCCCTGGGGGAGACTGAAGCTTTCTTT,.,TRBV7-8,TRBJ1-1,few
CASSQGDREAFF,TGTGCCAGCAGCCAAGGGGACAGGGAAGCTTTCTTT,TRBD1,TRBV13,TRBJ1-1,once
CASSSYTYGELFF,TGTGCCAGCAGCTCTTACACGTACGGGGAGCTGTTTTTT,.,TRBV11-2,TRBJ2-2,few
CASSFIGELFF,TGTGCCAGCAGTTTCATCGGGGAGCTGTTTTTT,.,TRBV27,TRBJ2-2,.
CASSLGTGGRLEQYF,TGTGCCAGCAGCTTAGGAACAGGGGGGCGTTTAGAGCAGTACTTC,TRBD1,TRBV7-2,TRBJ2-7,few
CASSPGRSSNQPQHF,TGTGCCAGCAGCCCCGGGAGGTCTAGCAATCAGCCCCAGCATTTT,.,TRBV27,TRBJ1-5,.
CASSRKLPGLAAYNEQFF,TGTGCCAGCAGCCGAAAACTCCCGGGACTAGCGGCCTACAATGAGCAGTTCTTC,TRBD2,TRBV14,TRBJ2-1,.
CATSRSRVTVNEQFF,TGTGCCACCAGCAGAAGTCGGGTTACGGTCAATGAGCAGTTCTTC,.,TRBV15,TRBJ2-1,.
CSARAQGPSYEQYF,TGCAGTGCTAGAGCCCAGGGTCCCTCCTACGAGCAGTACTTC,.,TRBV20-1,TRBJ2-7,few
CSTTRSALWEGMNTEAFF,TGCAGCACAACCCGCTCCGCCCTTTGGGAGGGCATGAACACTGAAGCTTTCTTT,.,TRBV29-1,TRBJ1-1,once
CAWSKTGGATNEKLFF,TGTGCCTGGAGCAAGACTGGGGGCGCAACTAATGAAAAACTGTTTTTT,.,TRBV30,TRBJ1-4,.